The clone carrying this TCR beta chain was seen ten or more times. The antigen is undetermined. These data originate in a study of identical twins. Healthy Caucasians made up all donors. Study results and caveats: Cross-sectional statistical analysis was relied on for the conclusions, without the same donors being followed. Abundant beta clonotypes from cord blood had fewer insertions, unlike memory repertoires, which showed none.

A universal primer site was created by template switching, with the cDNA bearing unique molecular identifiers. TCRdb reprocessed the 5' RACE reads with MiXCR, giving one entry per CDR3 protein. Altogether around 570,000 distinct CDR3 sequences are present, 9.6% being singletons, with the ten largest covering roughly 3%. This CDR3 is 14 amino acids long. Germline CDR1 and CDR2: SGHAT and FQNNGV. The V end lost 5 bases, the J end lost 4 bases, and 15 bases lay between the germline ends. This sample also appeared in a second study, on yellow fever vaccine responses in identical twins.

The TCR was taken from a young woman in good health. What was sequenced was PBMCs. The V call is TRBV11-2, the J call TRBJ2-7; no firm D call. CDR3 bases: TGTGCCAGCAGCCAGACCCGTGGTTCTTACGAGCAGTACTTC. Translation: CASSQTRGSYEQYF.